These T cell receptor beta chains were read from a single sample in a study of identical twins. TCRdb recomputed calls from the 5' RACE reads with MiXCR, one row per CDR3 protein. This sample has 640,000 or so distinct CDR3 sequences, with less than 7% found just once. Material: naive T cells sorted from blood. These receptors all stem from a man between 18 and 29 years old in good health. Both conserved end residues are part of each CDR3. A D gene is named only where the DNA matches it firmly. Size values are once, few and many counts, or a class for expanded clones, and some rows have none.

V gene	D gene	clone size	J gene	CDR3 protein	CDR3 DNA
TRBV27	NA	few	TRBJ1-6	CASRPGSYNSPLHF	TGTGCCAGCCGTCCAGGGTCCTATAATTCACCCCTCCACTTT
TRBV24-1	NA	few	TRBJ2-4	CATSDSGDSDIQYF	TGTGCCACCAGTGATTCTGGAGACTCGGACATTCAGTACTTC
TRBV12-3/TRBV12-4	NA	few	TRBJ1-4	CASSFGGGEKLFF	TGTGCCAGCAGTTTCGGGGGAGGTGAAAAACTGTTTTTT
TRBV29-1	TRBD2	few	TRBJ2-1	CSVRRGTSPYNEQFF	TGCAGCGTGCGCAGGGGGACTAGCCCCTACAATGAGCAGTTCTTC
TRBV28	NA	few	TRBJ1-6	CASVGSAPGYNSPLHF	TGTGCCAGCGTTGGTTCGGCTCCAGGATATAATTCACCCCTCCACTTT
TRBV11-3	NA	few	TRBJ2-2	CASGGDGELFF	TGTGCCAGCGGAGGGGACGGGGAGCTGTTTTTT
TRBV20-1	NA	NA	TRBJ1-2	CSARDLRSDGYTF	TGCAGTGCTAGAGATTTAAGGTCCGATGGCTACACCTTC
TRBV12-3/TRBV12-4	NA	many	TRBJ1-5	CASGWLAGDQPQHF	TGTGCCAGCGGTTGGTTGGCCGGGGATCAGCCCCAGCATTTT
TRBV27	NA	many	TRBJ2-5	CASSLGLGDAQYF	TGTGCCAGCAGTCTCGGACTCGGTGATGCCCAGTACTTC
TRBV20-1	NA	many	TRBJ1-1	CSASVGLNTEAFF	TGCAGTGCTAGCGTAGGTTTGAACACTGAAGCTTTCTTT
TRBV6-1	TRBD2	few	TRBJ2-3	CASGAGGPIDTQYF	TGTGCCAGCGGGGCGGGAGGGCCAATAGATACGCAGTATTTT
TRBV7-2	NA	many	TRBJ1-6	CASSLTHGNSPLHF	TGTGCCAGCAGCTTAACACACGGCAATTCACCCCTCCACTTT
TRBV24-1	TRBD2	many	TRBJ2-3	CATSDFAPSGRADTQYF	TGTGCCACCAGTGATTTTGCGCCTAGCGGGAGGGCAGATACGCAGTATTTT
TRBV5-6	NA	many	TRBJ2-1	CASSFLGTGINEQFF	TGTGCCAGCAGCTTTCTCGGGACGGGGATTAATGAGCAGTTCTTC
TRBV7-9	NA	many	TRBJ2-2	CASSFSRVTGELFF	TGTGCCAGCAGCTTCTCAAGGGTTACCGGGGAGCTGTTTTTT
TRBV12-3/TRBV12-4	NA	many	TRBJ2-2	CASSLDGRNTGELFF	TGTGCCAGCAGTTTAGACGGGAGGAACACCGGGGAGCTGTTTTTT
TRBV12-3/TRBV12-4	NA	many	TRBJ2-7	CASSFRRGHYEQYF	TGTGCCAGCAGTTTTCGCAGGGGCCACTACGAGCAGTACTTC
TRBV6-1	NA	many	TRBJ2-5	CASTSWEVAGETQYF	TGTGCCAGCACCTCCTGGGAGGTTGCGGGAGAGACCCAGTACTTC
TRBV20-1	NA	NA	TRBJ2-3	CSAGGGTGTDTQYF	TGCAGTGCCGGGGGCGGGACGGGCACAGATACGCAGTATTTT
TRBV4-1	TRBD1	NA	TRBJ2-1	CASSHLGQGRDEQFF	TGCGCCAGCAGCCATCTCGGACAGGGGAGGGATGAGCAGTTCTTC
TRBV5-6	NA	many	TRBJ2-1	CASSLARLARNEQFF	TGTGCCAGCAGCTTGGCCCGGTTAGCCAGGAATGAGCAGTTCTTC
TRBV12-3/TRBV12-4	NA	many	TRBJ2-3	CASSLEGFADTQYF	TGTGCCAGCAGTTTAGAAGGGTTCGCAGATACGCAGTATTTT
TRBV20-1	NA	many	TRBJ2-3	CSAGVVALTQYF	TGCAGTGCTGGGGTGGTGGCGTTAACGCAGTATTTT
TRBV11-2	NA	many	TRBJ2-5	CASSLLSAQYF	TGTGCCAGCAGCTTACTTTCGGCCCAGTACTTC